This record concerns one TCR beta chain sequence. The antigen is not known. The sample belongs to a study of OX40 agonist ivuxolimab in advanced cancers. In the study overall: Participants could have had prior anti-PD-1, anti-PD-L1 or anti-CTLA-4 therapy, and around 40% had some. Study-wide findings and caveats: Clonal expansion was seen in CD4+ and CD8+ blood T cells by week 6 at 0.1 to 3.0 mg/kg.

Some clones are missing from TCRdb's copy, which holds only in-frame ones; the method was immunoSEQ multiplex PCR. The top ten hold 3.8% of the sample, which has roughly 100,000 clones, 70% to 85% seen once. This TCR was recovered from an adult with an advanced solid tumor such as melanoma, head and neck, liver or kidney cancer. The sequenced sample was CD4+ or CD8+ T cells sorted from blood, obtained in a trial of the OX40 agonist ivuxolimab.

The CDR3 reads CAISPTSLSPYEQYF. The CDR3 DNA follows: TGTGCCATTTCCCCGACTAGTTTGTCCCCCTACGAGCAGTACTTC. This chain links TRBV28 with TRBJ2-7; perhaps TRBD2 as D (6 bases). The CDR3 is 15 amino acids. Germline V gives CDR1 MDHEN, CDR2 SYDVKM. Trimming left V 10 bases short and J 2 bases short, with 21 bases between.